Listed below are T cell receptor beta chains from one sample, sequenced in a study of regulatory T cells in long-lasting Graves disease. TCRdb used MiXCR to reprocess the multiplex PCR reads, holding one entry per CDR3 protein. The sample shows about 420,000 distinct CDR3 sequences, 15% to 20% of them seen only once. The same sample was also used in a study of T cells in Graves' hyperthyroidism and ophthalmopathy.

The sequences come from peripheral blood mononuclear cells (PBMCs), collected at new diagnosis, from a patient treated with antithyroid drugs. All receptors come from a woman between 18 and 30 years old with Graves disease. CDR3s include the opening cysteine and the closing phenylalanine or tryptophan. D genes are given only for firm matches. Not every row has a clone size; where given, it reads once, few, many or a size class.

clone size: few; J gene: TRBJ1-5; V gene: TRBV6-4; D gene: -; CDR3 protein: CASSEAGRVQPQHF; CDR3 DNA: TGTGCCAGCAGTGAAGCAGGGCGCGTCCAGCCCCAGCATTTT
clone size: many; J gene: TRBJ1-2; V gene: TRBV7-9; D gene: -; CDR3 protein: CASSVRAPGDYGYTF; CDR3 DNA: TGTGCCAGCAGCGTCCGGGCCCCCGGCGACTATGGCTACACCTTC
clone size: few; J gene: TRBJ2-7; V gene: TRBV20-1; D gene: TRBD1; CDR3 protein: CSASLQGADEQYF; CDR3 DNA: TGCAGTGCTAGTCTCCAGGGGGCTGACGAGCAGTACTTC
clone size: many; J gene: TRBJ2-7; V gene: TRBV2; D gene: TRBD1; CDR3 protein: CASGQGFEYF; CDR3 DNA: TGTGCCAGCGGACAGGGATTTGAGTACTTC
clone size: -; J gene: TRBJ2-2; V gene: TRBV11-3; D gene: TRBD1; CDR3 protein: CASSFRDRGSGELFF; CDR3 DNA: TGTGCCAGCAGCTTCCGGGACAGGGGTTCTGGGGAGCTGTTTTTT
clone size: -; J gene: TRBJ2-2; V gene: TRBV5-6; D gene: -; CDR3 protein: CASSRGQGELFF; CDR3 DNA: TGTGCCAGCAGCCGCGGACAGGGGGAGCTGTTTTTT
clone size: -; J gene: TRBJ2-2; V gene: TRBV7-2; D gene: -; CDR3 protein: CASSLGPRGFVAGELFF; CDR3 DNA: TGTGCCAGCAGCTTAGGACCACGGGGGTTTGTGGCCGGGGAGCTGTTTTTT
clone size: -; J gene: TRBJ1-3; V gene: TRBV19; D gene: -; CDR3 protein: CASINRAKAGNTIYF; CDR3 DNA: TGTGCCAGTATTAACCGGGCCAAAGCTGGAAACACCATATATTTT
clone size: -; J gene: TRBJ1-6; V gene: TRBV27; D gene: -; CDR3 protein: CTSSERGLNSPLHF; CDR3 DNA: TGTACCAGCTCAGAAAGGGGCCTCAATTCACCCCTCCACTTT
clone size: -; J gene: TRBJ2-2; V gene: TRBV4-1; D gene: -; CDR3 protein: CASSQRTRQNTGELFF; CDR3 DNA: TGCGCCAGCAGCCAAAGGACCAGGCAGAACACCGGGGAGCTGTTTTTT
clone size: -; J gene: TRBJ1-3; V gene: TRBV18; D gene: -; CDR3 protein: CASSEDTIYF; CDR3 DNA: TGTGCCAGCTCCGAGGACACCATATATTTT
clone size: many; J gene: TRBJ2-5; V gene: TRBV3-1; D gene: TRBD2; CDR3 protein: CASSPSGSETQYF; CDR3 DNA: TGTGCCAGCAGCCCTAGCGGGAGTGAGACCCAGTACTTC
clone size: few; J gene: TRBJ1-1; V gene: TRBV10-2; D gene: TRBD1; CDR3 protein: CASSEFGGGAATEAFF; CDR3 DNA: TGCGCCAGCAGTGAGTTCGGAGGGGGCGCGGCGACTGAAGCTTTCTTT
clone size: many; J gene: TRBJ1-1; V gene: TRBV18; D gene: -; CDR3 protein: CASSHGQPEAFF; CDR3 DNA: TGTGCCAGCTCACACGGACAGCCTGAAGCTTTCTTT
clone size: few; J gene: TRBJ1-1; V gene: TRBV12-3/TRBV12-4; D gene: TRBD1; CDR3 protein: CASSETGDLTEAFF; CDR3 DNA: TGTGCCAGCAGTGAAACAGGGGATCTGACTGAAGCTTTCTTT
clone size: few; J gene: TRBJ1-5; V gene: TRBV28; D gene: TRBD1; CDR3 protein: CASRPPGQGANQPQHF; CDR3 DNA: TGTGCCAGCAGACCACCGGGACAGGGGGCAAATCAGCCCCAGCATTTT
clone size: many; J gene: TRBJ1-1; V gene: TRBV5-1; D gene: -; CDR3 protein: CASSFRADTEAFF; CDR3 DNA: TGCGCCAGCAGCTTCAGAGCGGACACTGAAGCTTTCTTT
clone size: -; J gene: TRBJ2-7; V gene: TRBV4-3; D gene: -; CDR3 protein: CASSQFMQGYEQYF; CDR3 DNA: TGCGCCAGCAGCCAATTCATGCAGGGATACGAGCAGTACTTC
clone size: -; J gene: TRBJ1-2; V gene: TRBV27; D gene: -; CDR3 protein: CASMGSSYGYTF; CDR3 DNA: TGTGCCAGCATGGGCAGCAGCTATGGCTACACCTTC
clone size: many; J gene: TRBJ1-2; V gene: TRBV6-2/TRBV6-3; D gene: -; CDR3 protein: CASSPTDSYGYTF; CDR3 DNA: TGTGCCAGCAGTCCTACGGACAGCTATGGCTACACCTTC
clone size: -; J gene: TRBJ1-1; V gene: TRBV20-1; D gene: -; CDR3 protein: CSARDHRGSGTEAFF; CDR3 DNA: TGCAGTGCTAGAGACCATCGGGGCTCGGGCACTGAAGCTTTCTTT
clone size: many; J gene: TRBJ2-2; V gene: TRBV28; D gene: TRBD1; CDR3 protein: CASSPAGGQGRGTGELFF; CDR3 DNA: TGTGCCAGCAGCCCCGCCGGCGGACAGGGACGTGGCACCGGGGAGCTGTTTTTT
clone size: -; J gene: TRBJ1-1; V gene: TRBV5-4; D gene: TRBD1; CDR3 protein: CASKINRGTEAFF; CDR3 DNA: TGTGCCAGCAAGATCAACAGGGGGACTGAAGCTTTCTTT
clone size: many; J gene: TRBJ1-1; V gene: TRBV2; D gene: -; CDR3 protein: CASSEAPVTLAAEAFF; CDR3 DNA: TGTGCCAGCAGTGAAGCCCCCGTGACGCTTGCAGCTGAAGCTTTCTTT
clone size: -; J gene: TRBJ1-2; V gene: TRBV27; D gene: TRBD1; CDR3 protein: CASSAIRGLGGYTF; CDR3 DNA: TGTGCCAGCAGTGCCATCAGGGGGCTTGGCGGCTACACCTTC
clone size: many; J gene: TRBJ2-1; V gene: TRBV28; D gene: TRBD2; CDR3 protein: CASGELRGGSFGQFF; CDR3 DNA: TGTGCCAGCGGGGAGCTGAGGGGCGGGAGTTTTGGGCAGTTCTTC
clone size: many; J gene: TRBJ2-1; V gene: TRBV20-1; D gene: -; CDR3 protein: CSARALMGYHNEQFF; CDR3 DNA: TGCAGTGCTAGAGCGCTGATGGGTTACCACAATGAGCAGTTCTTC
clone size: -; J gene: TRBJ2-5; V gene: TRBV5-6; D gene: -; CDR3 protein: CASSLELRGLGRETQYF; CDR3 DNA: TGTGCCAGCAGCTTGGAACTCCGGGGCCTAGGCCGCGAGACCCAGTACTTC
clone size: few; J gene: TRBJ2-6; V gene: TRBV27; D gene: -; CDR3 protein: CASSGSGANVLTF; CDR3 DNA: TGTGCCAGCAGCGGCTCTGGGGCCAACGTCCTGACTTTC
clone size: many; J gene: TRBJ2-1; V gene: TRBV29-1; D gene: TRBD2; CDR3 protein: CSVDDSGNVGRFF; CDR3 DNA: TGCAGCGTTGATGATAGCGGGAACGTGGGACGGTTCTTC
clone size: many; J gene: TRBJ2-1; V gene: TRBV27; D gene: -; CDR3 protein: CASSLSGTGTYNEQFF; CDR3 DNA: TGTGCCAGCAGTTTATCGGGAACAGGGACCTACAATGAGCAGTTCTTC
clone size: many; J gene: TRBJ1-1; V gene: TRBV5-1; D gene: -; CDR3 protein: CASSLAGAPEAFF; CDR3 DNA: TGCGCCAGCAGCTTGGCGGGGGCCCCTGAAGCTTTCTTT
clone size: many; J gene: TRBJ2-7; V gene: TRBV27; D gene: TRBD2; CDR3 protein: CASSYAAGTRDEQYF; CDR3 DNA: TGTGCCAGCAGTTACGCCGCCGGGACTAGAGACGAGCAGTACTTC
clone size: many; J gene: TRBJ2-1; V gene: TRBV7-3; D gene: TRBD2; CDR3 protein: CASRPTGGGNEQFF; CDR3 DNA: TGTGCCAGCAGACCGACGGGAGGAGGCAATGAGCAGTTCTTC
clone size: many; J gene: TRBJ2-1; V gene: TRBV7-3; D gene: TRBD2; CDR3 protein: CASSLQREGTYNEQFF; CDR3 DNA: TGTGCCAGCAGCTTACAGCGGGAGGGAACCTACAATGAGCAGTTCTTC
clone size: many; J gene: TRBJ1-2; V gene: TRBV30; D gene: -; CDR3 protein: CAWSPGAMAGRNYGYTF; CDR3 DNA: TGTGCCTGGAGTCCCGGAGCTATGGCGGGCCGAAACTATGGCTACACCTTC
clone size: -; J gene: TRBJ1-1; V gene: TRBV28; D gene: TRBD1; CDR3 protein: CASSPLQGFNTEAFF; CDR3 DNA: TGTGCCAGCAGTCCGTTACAGGGGTTTAACACTGAAGCTTTCTTT
clone size: many; J gene: TRBJ2-7; V gene: TRBV2; D gene: -; CDR3 protein: CASSRDPTYEQYF; CDR3 DNA: TGTGCCAGCAGTCGGGACCCTACCTACGAGCAGTACTTC
clone size: -; J gene: TRBJ2-1; V gene: TRBV20-1; D gene: TRBD1; CDR3 protein: CSANRGPGYNEQFF; CDR3 DNA: TGCAGTGCTAACAGGGGGCCTGGATACAATGAGCAGTTCTTC
clone size: many; J gene: TRBJ2-7; V gene: TRBV7-2; D gene: TRBD2; CDR3 protein: CASSLSFQGTSGNPYEQYF; CDR3 DNA: TGTGCCAGCAGCTTATCCTTCCAGGGGACTAGCGGGAATCCCTACGAGCAGTACTTC
clone size: many; J gene: TRBJ1-1; V gene: TRBV6-1; D gene: -; CDR3 protein: CASSEARLKTTRLTEAFF; CDR3 DNA: TGTGCCAGCAGTGAAGCGAGACTTAAAACCACAAGACTAACTGAAGCTTTCTTT
clone size: few; J gene: TRBJ2-2; V gene: TRBV7-9; D gene: -; CDR3 protein: CASSLVVGPTGELFF; CDR3 DNA: TGTGCCAGCAGCTTAGTGGTGGGACCCACCGGGGAGCTGTTTTTT
clone size: few; J gene: TRBJ2-7; V gene: TRBV24-1; D gene: -; CDR3 protein: CATSDPDKPYEQYF; CDR3 DNA: TGTGCCACCAGTGATCCCGACAAACCTTACGAGCAGTACTTC
clone size: many; J gene: TRBJ2-1; V gene: TRBV12-3/TRBV12-4; D gene: -; CDR3 protein: CASSLLWGKLYNEQFF; CDR3 DNA: TGTGCCAGCAGTCTGCTTTGGGGGAAACTGTACAATGAGCAGTTCTTC
clone size: many; J gene: TRBJ1-4; V gene: TRBV7-2; D gene: TRBD1; CDR3 protein: CASSPGTGGEKLFF; CDR3 DNA: TGTGCCAGCAGCCCGGGGACAGGGGGTGAAAAACTGTTTTTT
clone size: many; J gene: TRBJ2-7; V gene: TRBV12-3/TRBV12-4; D gene: -; CDR3 protein: CASSLTRLSEQYF; CDR3 DNA: TGTGCCAGCAGTTTAACCCGCCTGAGCGAGCAGTACTTC
clone size: many; J gene: TRBJ2-2; V gene: TRBV6-1; D gene: -; CDR3 protein: CASRYTSLAGELFF; CDR3 DNA: TGTGCCAGCAGATACACTAGCCTGGCCGGGGAGCTGTTTTTT
clone size: few; J gene: TRBJ2-7; V gene: TRBV28; D gene: TRBD1; CDR3 protein: CASSQLRTGLEQYF; CDR3 DNA: TGTGCCAGCAGTCAACTTCGGACAGGGCTGGAGCAGTACTTC
clone size: many; J gene: TRBJ2-1; V gene: TRBV11-2; D gene: -; CDR3 protein: CASSFVPDNEQFF; CDR3 DNA: TGTGCCAGCAGCTTCGTGCCAGACAATGAGCAGTTCTTC
clone size: many; J gene: TRBJ2-5; V gene: TRBV7-3; D gene: -; CDR3 protein: CASSSSPGGETQYF; CDR3 DNA: TGTGCCAGCAGCTCGTCCCCTGGGGGGGAGACCCAGTACTTC
clone size: many; J gene: TRBJ2-3; V gene: TRBV28; D gene: TRBD2; CDR3 protein: CASSLGTSGRADTDTQYF; CDR3 DNA: TGTGCCAGCAGTTTGGGGACTAGCGGGAGAGCCGACACAGATACGCAGTATTTT
clone size: few; J gene: TRBJ2-7; V gene: TRBV5-1; D gene: TRBD2; CDR3 protein: CASSLGGLAGGPGYEQYF; CDR3 DNA: TGCGCCAGCAGCTTGGGGGGACTAGCGGGAGGGCCGGGCTACGAGCAGTACTTC